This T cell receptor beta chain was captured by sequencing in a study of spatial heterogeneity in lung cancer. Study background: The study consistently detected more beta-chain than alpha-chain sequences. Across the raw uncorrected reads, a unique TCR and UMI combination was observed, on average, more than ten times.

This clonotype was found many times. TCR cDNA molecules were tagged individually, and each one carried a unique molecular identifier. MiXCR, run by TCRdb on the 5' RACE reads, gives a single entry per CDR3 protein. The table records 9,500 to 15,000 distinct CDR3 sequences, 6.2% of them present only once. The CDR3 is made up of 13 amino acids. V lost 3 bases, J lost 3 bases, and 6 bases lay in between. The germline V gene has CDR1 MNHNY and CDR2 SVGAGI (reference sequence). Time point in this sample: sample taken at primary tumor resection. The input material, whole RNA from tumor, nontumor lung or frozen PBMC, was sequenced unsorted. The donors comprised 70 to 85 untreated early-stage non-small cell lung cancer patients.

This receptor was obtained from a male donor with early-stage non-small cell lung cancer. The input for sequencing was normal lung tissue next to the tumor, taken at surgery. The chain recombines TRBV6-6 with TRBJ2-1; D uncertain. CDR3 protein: CASSYDLYNEQFF. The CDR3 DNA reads TGTGCCAGCAGTTATGACCTCTACAATGAGCAGTTCTTC.